The 24 T cell receptor beta chains below all came from one sample that was sequenced in a study of blood T cells in healthy people across ages. The use of a sample-barcoded 5' primer and a J-beta primer mix characterized a second PCR of roughly 6 to 11 cycles. TCRdb redid the calling of the 5' RACE reads with MiXCR, one entry per CDR3 protein. The sample carries about 1.6 million distinct CDR3 sequences, about 35% recorded once. Sequencing was performed on blood. The receptors derive from a woman in her 30s in good health.

The table lists this clonotype with a few counts. The chain recombines TRBV28 with TRBJ2-3; no clear D. In germline, CDR1 is MDHEN, CDR2 SYDVKM. The CDR3 is made up of 12 amino acids. Trimming took off 6 bases at V and 7 bases at J, with 11 bases between the two ends. In DNA, the CDR3 is TGTGCCAGCAGGGCAGTTGGATATACGCAGTATTTT. Its protein is CASRAVGYTQYF.

The J gene is TRBJ2-1, the V gene TRBV14; 10 bases agree with TRBD2. This CDR3 is 16 amino acids long. Trimming cost V 2 bases and J 8 bases; bases outside gene matches: 9. Germline V gene sequence: CDR1 SGHDN, CDR2 FVKESK. The CDR3 protein is CASSQRVSGGPDEQFF. As DNA, the CDR3 is TGTGCCAGCAGCCAACGGGTTAGCGGGGGGCCAGATGAGCAGTTCTTC.

J is TRBJ2-1 and V is TRBV10-2; 8 positions match TRBD2. Looked up from germline, CDR1 is WSHSY and CDR2 is SAAADI. The junction had 8 bases not matched to a gene; V was cut back by 4 bases and J by 9 bases. The CDR3 is 14 residues long. CDR3 protein: CASSVAGGRGEQFF. The CDR3 region has the DNA TGCGCCAGCAGTGTTGCGGGGGGCCGAGGTGAGCAGTTCTTC.

The genes are TRBV12-3 or TRBV12-4 and TRBJ1-1, with D possibly being TRBD1 (6 bases). V shed 11 bases and J shed 2 bases, with 15 bases lying between them. This CDR3 is built from 13 residues. CDR3 DNA: TGTGCCCTCAGCAGACAGGCTAACACTGAAGCTTTCTTT. It yields the protein CALSRQANTEAFF.

This clonotype appeared once. A read error may explain this, as a much larger clone is one base away. V gene TRBV29-1 combines with J gene TRBJ2-1; TRBD1 matches at 8 bases. Germline V gives CDR1 SQVTM, CDR2 ANQGSEA. The CDR3 sequence is 13 residues long. The ends lost 8 bases at V and 3 bases at J; junction bases unmatched: 6. The DNA for the CDR3 is TGCAGCCCCGGCGGGACAGGCTACAATGAGCAGTTCTTC. Translated, it gives CSPGGTGYNEQFF.

This clonotype was found a few times. V usage is TRBV7-9 and J usage is TRBJ2-2, with D tentatively TRBD1 (5 bases). The CDR3 is made up of 13 amino acids. Trimming took off 2 bases at V and 6 bases at J, with 7 bases between the two ends. Germline assignment: CDR1 SEHNR and CDR2 FQNEAQ (reference sequence). The DNA for the CDR3 is TGTGCCAGCAGCTTATTACAGGCCGGGGAGCTGTTTTTT. Translated, it gives CASSLLQAGELFF. Complete variable domain (other parts from reference TRBV7-9 and TRBJ2-2): DTGVSQNPRHKITKRGQNVTFRCDPISEHNRLYWYRQTLGQGPEFLTYFQNEAQLEKSRLLSDRFSAERPKGSFSTLEIQRTEQGDSAMYLCASSLLQAGELFFGEGSRLTVL.

In its sample, this clonotype was seen a few times. The chain has TRBV10-3 and TRBJ1-1; D unclear. CDR3 length: 12 amino acids. CDR1 is ENHRY, CDR2 SYGVKD, per germline. Between the trimmed V and J ends, which lost 8 bases and 3 bases, there was a span of 10 bases. CDR3 loop: CAIGPTDTEAFF. The CDR3 DNA reads TGTGCCATCGGCCCCACGGACACTGAAGCTTTCTTT.

The chain combines TRBV20-1 with TRBJ1-6, with 7 positions matching TRBD1. Germline CDR1 reads DFQATT; CDR2 reads SNEGSKA (reference sequence). Unmatched junction bases numbered 12, after V lost 5 bases and J lost 2 bases. The CDR3 consists of 17 residues. CDR3 amino acids: CSAPSDRRETYNSPLHF. CDR3 nucleotide sequence: TGCAGTGCTCCCTCGGACAGGAGAGAAACCTATAATTCACCCCTCCACTTT.

A word on this clonotype: A much larger clone differs by one base, so this may be a read error. This chain joins TRBV7-9 and TRBJ2-7; 7 bases line up with TRBD1. Germline CDR1 is SEHNR and CDR2 is FQNEAQ (reference sequence). J gave up 5 bases and V 5 bases, and 12 bases lay outside the gene matches. The length of the CDR3 is 15 residues. This CDR3 is CASSPKVDRAHEQYF. In nucleotides, the CDR3 is TGTGCCAGCAGCCCGAAAGTTGACAGGGCCCACGAGCAGTACTTC.

The chain joins TRBV29-1 to TRBJ1-1; 8 positions agree with TRBD1. V was clipped by 3 bases and J by 6 bases; unmatched bases: 9. Germline V gives CDR1 SQVTM, CDR2 ANQGSEA. The CDR3 is 14 amino acids. CDR3 nucleotides: TGCAGCGTTGATACCCCGGACAGGGTGGCTGAAGCTTTCTTT. It is translated as CSVDTPDRVAEAFF.

The table lists this clonotype with many counts. V and J are TRBV4-1 and TRBJ1-2, with TRBD1 identical over 7 bases. The CDR3 has 13 amino acids. V shed 4 bases, J shed 7 bases, and the junction held 6 bases outside the gene matches. Germline V gene lookup returns CDR1 MGHRA and CDR2 YSYEKL. The DNA of the CDR3 is TGCGCCAGCAGCCGTAACGACAGGGCTGGCTACACCTTC. Translation: CASSRNDRAGYTF.

The V and J genes are TRBV9 and TRBJ2-1; the D gene could be TRBD1 or TRBD2 (5 bases each). The V gene's germline CDR1 is SGDLS and CDR2 YYNGEE. The CDR3 contains 15 residues. Trimming stripped 0 bases from V and 8 bases from J, with 15 bases between. CDR3: CASSVEGRDVDEQFF. CDR3 DNA sequence: TGTGCCAGCAGCGTAGAGGGTAGGGACGTCGATGAGCAGTTCTTC.

V and J are TRBV5-4 and TRBJ2-3; 8 bases agree with TRBD2. The V and J ends lost 4 bases and 4 bases, in that order; junction bases with no gene match: 8. The CDR3 consists of 15 residues. The germline V gene has CDR1 SGHNT and CDR2 YYREEE (reference sequence). The CDR3 sequence: CASSPAGLGADTQYF. The CDR3 nucleotides read TGTGCCAGCAGCCCAGCGGGACTAGGGGCAGATACGCAGTATTTT.

The V call is TRBV7-9, the J call TRBJ2-1; TRBD1 is a possible D gene (6 bases). Germline loops: CDR1 SEHNR, CDR2 FQNEAQ (reference sequence). This CDR3 spans 15 amino acids. The V end lost 3 bases, the J end lost 3 bases, and 12 bases lay between the germline ends. The CDR3 protein is CASSFVTGNYNEQFF. The CDR3 region has the DNA TGTGCCAGCAGCTTCGTGACAGGAAACTACAATGAGCAGTTCTTC.

A few counts support this clonotype. V usage is TRBV30 and J usage is TRBJ2-2, with TRBD1 identical over 9 bases. With V trimmed by 5 bases and J by 6 bases, 13 bases remained unmatched. The CDR3 is 16 amino acids. The germline gives CDR1 GTSNPN, CDR2 SVGIG (reference sequence). Here the CDR3 reads CAWEQGDRVVSGELFF. DNA of the CDR3: TGTGCCTGGGAACAAGGGGACAGGGTGGTCTCCGGGGAGCTGTTTTTT.

The table lists this clonotype with many counts. The CDR3 nucleotides read TGTGCCAGCAGCCCGGGGACTAGTATCACAGATACGCAGTATTTT. Protein sequence: CASSPGTSITDTQYF. The chain joins TRBV7-9 to TRBJ2-3, with TRBD2 matching over 8 bases. V lost 5 bases, J lost 2 bases, and 6 bases stayed unmatched. The CDR3 has 15 amino acids. Germline V lookup: CDR1 SEHNR, CDR2 FQNEAQ (reference sequence).

This clonotype was counted a few times. The chain uses TRBV20-1 and TRBJ2-3; TRBD2 matches at 12 bases. V lost 6 bases to trimming and J lost 2 bases; unmatched junction nucleotides: 9. The CDR3 spans 16 residues. CDR1 DFQATT and CDR2 SNEGSKA come from the germline V gene (reference sequence). Written as DNA, the CDR3 is TGCAGTGCCGAACTTACTAGCGGGAGGCCCACAGATACGCAGTATTTT. The encoded protein is CSAELTSGRPTDTQYF.

In its sample, this clonotype was seen once. The junction differs from germline at one of its ends, possibly a read error. The chain combines TRBV12-3 or TRBV12-4 with TRBJ1-5; 7 nucleotides line up with TRBD1. The CDR3 extends over 12 amino acids. CDR3 nucleotide sequence: TGTGCCCGCAGCGACAGGGCTCAGCCCCAGCATTTT. Amino acids: CARSDRAQPQHF.

The J gene is TRBJ2-3, the V gene TRBV6-5, with D possibly TRBD2 on 7 matching bases. This CDR3 contains 15 residues. V was clipped by 6 bases and J by 7 bases, with 20 bases between them. CDR1 MNHEY and CDR2 SVGAGI come from the germline V gene. The CDR3 region has the DNA TGTGCCAGCAGAAAATTTCTTCGCGGGGGCTATACGCAGTATTTT. It yields the protein CASRKFLRGGYTQYF.

This clonotype occurred many times. The chain couples TRBV20-1 to TRBJ2-1; D unresolved. The CDR3 loop spans 11 amino acids. In germline, CDR1 is DFQATT, CDR2 SNEGSKA (reference sequence). The V gene lost 3 bases and the J gene lost 5 bases, with 5 bases spanning the gap. CDR3 DNA: TGCAGTGCTAGTTTGAACAATGAGCAGTTCTTC. Its protein product is CSASLNNEQFF.

This sequence joins TRBV29-1 and TRBJ2-7, with TRBD1 matching 8 bases. Germline V lookup: CDR1 SQVTM, CDR2 ANQGSEA. The CDR3 consists of 13 residues. With V trimmed by 5 bases and J by 4 bases, 7 bases remained unmatched. The CDR3, as DNA: TGCAGCGTTAGTGGCAGGGGGCAGTACGAGCAGTACTTC. As protein: CSVSGRGQYEQYF.

This clonotype was counted once. V is TRBV9 and J is TRBJ2-3; 7 nucleotides align to TRBD2. The CDR3 has 15 amino acids. Unmatched junction bases numbered 6, after V lost 3 bases and J lost 2 bases. Germline values: CDR1 SGDLS, CDR2 YYNGEE. CDR3 sequence reads: CASSDGTTYTDTQYF. The CDR3 nucleotides read TGTGCCAGCAGCGACGGGACTACTTACACAGATACGCAGTATTTT.

This CDR3 reads CSASQEDWTPLHF. DNA for the CDR3: TGCAGTGCTAGTCAGGAGGATTGGACACCCCTCCACTTT. V gene TRBV20-1 combines with J gene TRBJ1-6; the D is unclear. The CDR3 runs 13 residues. Between the trimmed V and J ends, which lost 3 bases and 11 bases, there was a span of 14 bases. Germline CDR1 DFQATT, CDR2 SNEGSKA (reference sequence).

The chain uses TRBV5-6 and TRBJ2-4; 8 bases line up with TRBD1. The CDR3 is 15 residues long. V lost 4 bases and J lost 7; bases outside the gene matches: 10. Germline V gene data show CDR1 as SGHDT and CDR2 as YYEEEE. The CDR3 protein is CASSEGQGAGNIQYF. CDR3 nucleotides: TGTGCCAGCAGCGAAGGCCAGGGGGCCGGGAACATTCAGTACTTC.